This TCR beta chain was identified in a study of blood T cell repertoires in COVID-19. To note about this clone: Its ends do not fully match the called genes, so a read error is possible.

In the study's own analysis: Amplification from reference gene primers served as the basis for estimated nucleated cell counts. Only in-frame clones appear in the TCRdb table, and some are missing; sequencing was by immunoSEQ multiplex PCR. V, J and clone size are those of that table, while D and trimming were read from the DNA. This table has tens of thousands of clones, roughly 80% appearing once. Germline CDR1 reads SSHAT; CDR2 reads FNYEAQ (reference sequence). The length of the CDR3 is 16 residues. This chain links TRBV7-7 with TRBJ2-1, with 8 bases lining up with TRBD2. The material sequenced was peripheral blood. The TCR originated in a man between 65 and 85 years old with acute or convalescent COVID-19. This CDR3 reads CASSLGAGGPGNEQFF. In DNA, the CDR3 is TGTGCTAGCAGCTTAGGTGCGGGGGGCCCCGGCAATGAGCAGTTCTTC.